These T cell receptor beta chains were read from a single sample in a study of cytomegalovirus exposure and HLA in healthy donors. Here immunoSEQ multiplex PCR was the method, and the copy in TCRdb shows in-frame clones only, minus some. The repertoire holds about 140,000 clones, with approximately 57% as singletons. The specimen sequenced was PBMCs. These receptors all come from a male donor in good health and CMV-seronegative. Both conserved end residues are part of each CDR3. The order of the fields is V gene, clone size, D gene, J gene, CDR3 DNA, CDR3 protein. A D gene is named only where the DNA matches it firmly. Rows may omit the clone size; those that give it use once, few, many or a size class.

V: TRBV11-1
size: few
D: TRBD1
J: TRBJ2-3
DNA: TGTGCCAGCAGGATCCAGGGGGCCCCAGATACGCAGTATTTT
CDR3: CASRIQGAPDTQYF

V: TRBV5-4
size: NA
D: TRBD1
J: TRBJ1-4
DNA: TGTGCCAGCAGCCCCGGACAGGGGGTTTCAGGGAAACTGTTTTTT
CDR3: CASSPGQGVSGKLFF

V: TRBV18
size: NA
D: NA
J: TRBJ2-5
DNA: TGTGCCAGCTCACGTGGGGCCCGAGAGACCCAGTACTTC
CDR3: CASSRGARETQYF

V: TRBV9
size: NA
D: TRBD1
J: TRBJ1-4
DNA: TGTGCCAGCAGCGTAGGGGACAGGGGTTCGGAAGAAAAACTGTTTTTT
CDR3: CASSVGDRGSEEKLFF

V: TRBV6-4
size: NA
D: NA
J: TRBJ2-1
DNA: TGTGCCAGCAGCTCAGGGACAAACTACAATGAGCAGTTCTTC
CDR3: CASSSGTNYNEQFF

V: TRBV30
size: NA
D: NA
J: TRBJ1-1
DNA: TGTGCCTGGAGTCTGATAGGGGACACTGAAGCTTTCTTT
CDR3: CAWSLIGDTEAFF

V: TRBV19
size: NA
D: NA
J: TRBJ1-5
DNA: TGTGCCAGTGCGGGGACGGATAATCAGCCCCAGCATTTT
CDR3: CASAGTDNQPQHF

V: TRBV7-8
size: NA
D: NA
J: TRBJ2-2
DNA: TGTGCCAGCAGCTTATCACTAGCGAACACCGGGGAGCTGTTTTTT
CDR3: CASSLSLANTGELFF

V: TRBV7-9
size: many
D: TRBD2
J: TRBJ2-7
DNA: TGTGCCAGCAGCTTGTTGAACGGGGGGACTTACGAGCAGTACTTC
CDR3: CASSLLNGGTYEQYF

V: TRBV5-4
size: NA
D: TRBD2
J: TRBJ2-7
DNA: TGTGCCAGCAGCTCCCCGGGGGGGGCCTCCTACGAGCAGTACTTC
CDR3: CASSSPGGASYEQYF

V: TRBV2
size: few
D: NA
J: TRBJ1-4
DNA: TGTGCCAGCAGTGAAAGGGTGCCAGGGGAAAAACTGTTTTTT
CDR3: CASSERVPGEKLFF

V: TRBV5-4
size: NA
D: TRBD1
J: TRBJ1-2
DNA: TGTGCCAGCAGTCAACTATCCGGGACAGGGGGCTATGGCTACACCTTC
CDR3: CASSQLSGTGGYGYTF

V: TRBV28
size: few
D: TRBD1
J: TRBJ1-4
DNA: TGTGCCAGCACTAACCGGGACAGCCTCAATAAACTGTTTTTT
CDR3: CASTNRDSLNKLFF

V: TRBV13
size: NA
D: NA
J: TRBJ1-4
DNA: TGTGCCAGCAGCTACAGGGAGTGGAATGAAAAACTGTTTTTT
CDR3: CASSYREWNEKLFF

V: TRBV7-9
size: NA
D: NA
J: TRBJ1-2
DNA: TGTTCCAGCAGCGAAAGGGGGGGGTACTATGGCTACACCTTC
CDR3: CSSSERGGYYGYTF

V: TRBV27
size: NA
D: TRBD1
J: TRBJ1-1
DNA: TGTGCCAGCAGACGCTCAGGGGGCCTGAACACTGAAGCTTTCTTT
CDR3: CASRRSGGLNTEAFF

V: TRBV18
size: NA
D: TRBD1
J: TRBJ1-2
DNA: TGTGCCAGCTCACCAAGAACTGGGACAGGACCCCTTGCCTATGGCTACACCTTC
CDR3: CASSPRTGTGPLAYGYTF

V: TRBV4-1
size: NA
D: TRBD2
J: TRBJ2-2
DNA: TGCGCCAGCAGCCAGGAGGGACTAGCGGCGAACACCGGGGAGCTGTTTTTT
CDR3: CASSQEGLAANTGELFF

V: TRBV11-2
size: NA
D: TRBD1
J: TRBJ2-2
DNA: TGTGCCAGCAGCTTCGGACAGGCAGAAGTCATATACACCGGGGAGCTGTTTTTT
CDR3: CASSFGQAEVIYTGELFF

V: TRBV2
size: NA
D: TRBD2
J: TRBJ2-3
DNA: TGTGCCAGCAGTCGCTATCTAGCGGGCAAAGATACGCAGTATTTT
CDR3: CASSRYLAGKDTQYF